This T cell receptor (beta chain) was sequenced in a study of blood T cell repertoires in COVID-19. CDR1 SGHTA and CDR2 FQGNSA come from the germline V gene. This CDR3 comprises 13 residues. Trimming cost V 0 bases and J 2 bases, with 5 bases left between them. In its sample, this clone was seen once. Method: immunoSEQ multiplex PCR; TCRdb's copy keeps in-frame clones and lacks some. The repertoire holds under 40,000 clones, with 87% as singletons. The sequenced sample was peripheral blood. V usage is TRBV7-2 and J usage is TRBJ2-7, with D hard to call. The source of this sequence is a man between 50 and 59 years old with active or convalescent COVID-19. The CDR3, as DNA: TGTGCCAGCAGCTTAGCACAAACCTACGAGCAGTACTTC. Its translation is CASSLAQTYEQYF.